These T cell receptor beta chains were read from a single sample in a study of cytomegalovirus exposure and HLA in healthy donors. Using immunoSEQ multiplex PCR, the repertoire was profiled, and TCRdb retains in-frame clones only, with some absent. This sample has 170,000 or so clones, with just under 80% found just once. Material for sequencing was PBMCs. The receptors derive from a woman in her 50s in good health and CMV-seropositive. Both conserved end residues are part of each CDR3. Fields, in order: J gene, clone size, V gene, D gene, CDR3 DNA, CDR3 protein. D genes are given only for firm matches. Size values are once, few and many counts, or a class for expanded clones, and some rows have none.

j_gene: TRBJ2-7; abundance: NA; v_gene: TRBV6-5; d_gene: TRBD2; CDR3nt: TGTGCCAGCAGTTATCCGGGACTAGCGGTCTACGAGCAGTACTTC; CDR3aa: CASSYPGLAVYEQYF
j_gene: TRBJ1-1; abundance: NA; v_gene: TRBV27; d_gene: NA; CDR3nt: TGTGCCAGCAGCCATTTGAACACTGAAGCTTTCTTT; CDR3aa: CASSHLNTEAFF
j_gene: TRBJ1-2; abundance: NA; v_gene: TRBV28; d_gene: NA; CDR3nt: TGTGCCAGCAGCCAGAACTATGGCTACACCTTC; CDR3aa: CASSQNYGYTF
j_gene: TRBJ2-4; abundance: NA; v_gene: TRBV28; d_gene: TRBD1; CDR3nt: TGTGCCAGCAGTTTACCAGGGGGCAAAAACATTCAGTACTTC; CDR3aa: CASSLPGGKNIQYF
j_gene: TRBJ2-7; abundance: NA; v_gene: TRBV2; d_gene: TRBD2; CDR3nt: TGTGCCAGCAGCCGAGCGGGAGGAAGCTCCTACGAGCAGTACTTC; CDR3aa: CASSRAGGSSYEQYF
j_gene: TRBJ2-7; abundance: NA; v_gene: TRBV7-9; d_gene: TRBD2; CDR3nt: TGTTCCAGCAGCTTACCCCTAGCGGGGGATCCCTACGAGCAGTACTTC; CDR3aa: CSSSLPLAGDPYEQYF
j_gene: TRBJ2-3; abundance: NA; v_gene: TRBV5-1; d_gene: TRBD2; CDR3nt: TGCGCCAGCAGCTTGAACCCGGGACTAGCAGGCACAGATACGCAGTATTTT; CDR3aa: CASSLNPGLAGTDTQYF
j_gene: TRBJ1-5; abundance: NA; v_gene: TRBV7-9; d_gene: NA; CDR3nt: TGTTCCAGCAGCTTAGGGGGAGGGGGGGAGAATCAGCCCCAGCATTTT; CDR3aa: CSSSLGGGGENQPQHF
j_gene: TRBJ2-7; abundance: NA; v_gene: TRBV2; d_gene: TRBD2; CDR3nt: TGTGCCAGCAGTGACGGCGGGGGACCCTACGAGCAGTACTTC; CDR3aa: CASSDGGGPYEQYF
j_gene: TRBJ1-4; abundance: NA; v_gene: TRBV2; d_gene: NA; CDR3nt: TGTGCCAGCGTTGTTACAGGGTTACCTAATGAAAAACTGTTTTTT; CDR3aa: CASVVTGLPNEKLFF
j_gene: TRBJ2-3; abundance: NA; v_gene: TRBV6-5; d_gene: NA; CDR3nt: TGTGCCAGCAGTTACCGGGGAGTGGGAAGCACAGATACGCAGTATTTT; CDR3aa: CASSYRGVGSTDTQYF
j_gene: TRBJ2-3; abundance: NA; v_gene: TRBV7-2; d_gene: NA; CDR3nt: TGTGCCAGGGCATCTAGCGGCACAGATACGCAGTATTTT; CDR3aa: CARASSGTDTQYF
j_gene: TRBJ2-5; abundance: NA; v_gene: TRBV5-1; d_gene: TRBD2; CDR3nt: TGCGCCAGCAGCTCCCTGGGTAGCGGGCAAGAGACCCAGTACTTC; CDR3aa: CASSSLGSGQETQYF
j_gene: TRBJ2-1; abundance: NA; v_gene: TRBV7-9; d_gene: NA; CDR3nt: TGTTCCAGCAGCTTATCTCTAGGGGTGTTCTTC; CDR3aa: CSSSLSLGVFF
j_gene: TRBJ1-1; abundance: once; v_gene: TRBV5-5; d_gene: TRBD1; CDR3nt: TGTGCCAGCAGACATTCTACAGGGGTGAACACTGAAGCTTTCTTT; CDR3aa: CASRHSTGVNTEAFF
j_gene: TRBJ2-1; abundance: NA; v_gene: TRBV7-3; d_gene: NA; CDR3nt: TGTGCCAGCAGCGGCGCGGGGCCCGGAGAGCAGTTCTTC; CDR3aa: CASSGAGPGEQFF
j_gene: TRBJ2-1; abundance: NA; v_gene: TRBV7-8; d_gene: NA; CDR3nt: TGTGCCAGCAGCTTAGTATTTAACAATGAGCAGTTCTTC; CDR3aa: CASSLVFNNEQFF
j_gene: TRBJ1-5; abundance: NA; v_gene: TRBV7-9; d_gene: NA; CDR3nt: TGTGCCAGCAGCGGGGGGGTCGGGGAAGGTGCCAATCAGCCCCAGCATTTT; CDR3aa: CASSGGVGEGANQPQHF
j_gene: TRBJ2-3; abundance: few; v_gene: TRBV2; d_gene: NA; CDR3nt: TGTGCCAGCAGTGAACGGGGCACAGATACGCAGTATTTT; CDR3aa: CASSERGTDTQYF
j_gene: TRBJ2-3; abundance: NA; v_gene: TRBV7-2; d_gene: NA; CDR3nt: TGTGCCAGCAGCTTGACGAGGAGGGCGACAGATACGCAGTATTTT; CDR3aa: CASSLTRRATDTQYF
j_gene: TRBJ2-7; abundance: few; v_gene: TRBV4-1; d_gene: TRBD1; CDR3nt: TGCGCCAGCAGCACCGGGACAGGGGTTCACTACGAGCAGTACTTC; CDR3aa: CASSTGTGVHYEQYF
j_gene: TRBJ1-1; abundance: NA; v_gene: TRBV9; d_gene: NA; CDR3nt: TGTGCCAGCAGCGTAGTTGGAGGGAGGACTGAAGCTTTCTTT; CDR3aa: CASSVVGGRTEAFF
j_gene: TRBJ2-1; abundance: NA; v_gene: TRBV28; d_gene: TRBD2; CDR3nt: TGTGCCAGCAGTTTATTAGCTAGCGGGAGCTCCTACAATGAGCAGTTCTTC; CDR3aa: CASSLLASGSSYNEQFF
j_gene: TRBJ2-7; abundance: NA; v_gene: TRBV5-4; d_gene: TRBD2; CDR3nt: TGTGCCAGCAGCTTTCTTGGACTAGCGGGAGGGCCGGTCTACGAGCAGTACTTC; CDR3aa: CASSFLGLAGGPVYEQYF
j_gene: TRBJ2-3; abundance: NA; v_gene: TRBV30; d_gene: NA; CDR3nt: TGTGCCTGGACCATGGGAGTCCCAGATACGCAGTATTTT; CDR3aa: CAWTMGVPDTQYF
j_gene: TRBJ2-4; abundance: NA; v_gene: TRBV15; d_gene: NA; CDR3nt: TGTGCCACCAGTCCCAGAATAAACATTCAGTACTTC; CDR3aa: CATSPRINIQYF
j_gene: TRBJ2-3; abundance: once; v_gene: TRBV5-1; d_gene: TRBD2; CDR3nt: TGCGCCAGCAGCGCAGGGACTAGCCCAGATACGCAGTATTTT; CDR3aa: CASSAGTSPDTQYF
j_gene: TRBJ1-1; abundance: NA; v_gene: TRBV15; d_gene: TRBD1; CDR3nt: TGTGCCACCAGCAGAGCGGGTCGTACAGGGGACACTGAAGCTTTCTTT; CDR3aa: CATSRAGRTGDTEAFF
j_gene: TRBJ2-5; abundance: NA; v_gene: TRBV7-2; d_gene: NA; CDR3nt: TGTGCCAGCAGCTTAGTGACGTACCCAGGGGCCCAGTACTTC; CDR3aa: CASSLVTYPGAQYF
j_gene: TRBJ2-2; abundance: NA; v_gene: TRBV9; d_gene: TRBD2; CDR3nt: TGTGCCAGCAGTACTAGCGGGAGGATTCCCGGGGAGCTGTTTTTT; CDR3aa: CASSTSGRIPGELFF
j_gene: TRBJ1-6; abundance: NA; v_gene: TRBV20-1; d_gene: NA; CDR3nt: TGCAGTGCTAGGCAGGGGAAACCCCTCCACTTT; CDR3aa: CSARQGKPLHF
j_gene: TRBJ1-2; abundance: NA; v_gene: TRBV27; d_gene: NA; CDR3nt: TGTGCCAGCAGTTTATCGGGGGGTCCGGGGGGCTACACCTTC; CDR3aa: CASSLSGGPGGYTF
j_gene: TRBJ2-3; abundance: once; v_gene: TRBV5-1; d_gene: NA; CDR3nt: TGCGCCAGCAGCTTGGCACGGTTTAGCACAGATACGCAGTATTTT; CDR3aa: CASSLARFSTDTQYF
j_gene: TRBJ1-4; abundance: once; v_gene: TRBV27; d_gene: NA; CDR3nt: TGTGCCGGCAGCCCCCAGGGGACACGCGCTTCTAATGAAAAACTGTTTTTT; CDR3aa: CAGSPQGTRASNEKLFF
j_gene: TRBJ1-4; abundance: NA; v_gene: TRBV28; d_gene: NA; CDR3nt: TGTGCCAGCAGATTTCCCGGGAGAGATGAAAAACTGTTTTTT; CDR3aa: CASRFPGRDEKLFF
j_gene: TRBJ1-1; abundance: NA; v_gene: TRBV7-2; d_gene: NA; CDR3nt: TGTGCCAGCACCGTCTTCGGGGGGCACACTGAAGCTTTTTTT; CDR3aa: CASTVFGGHTEAFF
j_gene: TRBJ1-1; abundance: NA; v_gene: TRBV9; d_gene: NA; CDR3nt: TGTGCCTCGAGTGATGGTCGAGGGTCTGAAGCTTTCTTT; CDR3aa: CASSDGRGSEAFF
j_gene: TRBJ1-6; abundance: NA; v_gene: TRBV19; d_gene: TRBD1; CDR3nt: TGTGCCAGTAGTAAACAGGGGGCGAATTCACCCCTCCACTTT; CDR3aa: CASSKQGANSPLHF
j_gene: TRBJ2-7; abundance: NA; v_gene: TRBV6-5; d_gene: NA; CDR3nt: TGTGCCAGCAGTTACTCGAGAAACTCCTACGAGCAGTACTTC; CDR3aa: CASSYSRNSYEQYF
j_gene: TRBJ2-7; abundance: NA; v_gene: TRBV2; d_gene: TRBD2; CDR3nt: TGTGCCAGCAGTCCGGGACTAGCCAGCTACGAGCAGTACTTC; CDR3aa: CASSPGLASYEQYF
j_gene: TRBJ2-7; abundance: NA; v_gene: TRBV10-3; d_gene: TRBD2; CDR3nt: TGTGCCATCAGCGTGGAGCGGGGGACCTACGAGCAGTACTTC; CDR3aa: CAISVERGTYEQYF